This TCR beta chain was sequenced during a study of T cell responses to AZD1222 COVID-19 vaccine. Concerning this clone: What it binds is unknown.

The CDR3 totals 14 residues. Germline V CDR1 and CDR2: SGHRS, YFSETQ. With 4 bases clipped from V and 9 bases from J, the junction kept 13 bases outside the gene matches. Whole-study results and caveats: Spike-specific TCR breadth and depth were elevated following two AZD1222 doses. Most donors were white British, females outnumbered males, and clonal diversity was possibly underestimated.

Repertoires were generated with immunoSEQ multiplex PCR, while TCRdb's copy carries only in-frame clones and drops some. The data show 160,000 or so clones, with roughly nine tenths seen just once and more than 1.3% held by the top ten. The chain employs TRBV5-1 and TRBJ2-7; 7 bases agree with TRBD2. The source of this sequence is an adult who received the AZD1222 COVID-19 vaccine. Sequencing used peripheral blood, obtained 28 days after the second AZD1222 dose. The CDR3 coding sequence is TGCGCCAGCAGCCGGGGAGGGGCGGGAGAGGTGCAGTACTTC. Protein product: CASSRGGAGEVQYF.